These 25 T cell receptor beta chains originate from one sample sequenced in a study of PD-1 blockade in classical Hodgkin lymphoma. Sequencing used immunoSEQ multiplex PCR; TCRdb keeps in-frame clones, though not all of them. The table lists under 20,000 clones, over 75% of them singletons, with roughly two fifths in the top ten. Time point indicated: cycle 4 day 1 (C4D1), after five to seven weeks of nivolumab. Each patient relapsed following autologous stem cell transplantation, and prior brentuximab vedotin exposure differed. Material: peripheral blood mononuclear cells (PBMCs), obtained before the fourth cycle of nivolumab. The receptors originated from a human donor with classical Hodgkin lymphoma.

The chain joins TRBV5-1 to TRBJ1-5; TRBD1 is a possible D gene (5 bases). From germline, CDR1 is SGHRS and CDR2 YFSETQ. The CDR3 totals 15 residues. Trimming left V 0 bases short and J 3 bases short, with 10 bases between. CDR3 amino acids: CASSLVGGTNQPQHF. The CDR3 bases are TGCGCCAGCAGCTTGGTTGGAGGGACCAATCAGCCCCAGCATTTT.

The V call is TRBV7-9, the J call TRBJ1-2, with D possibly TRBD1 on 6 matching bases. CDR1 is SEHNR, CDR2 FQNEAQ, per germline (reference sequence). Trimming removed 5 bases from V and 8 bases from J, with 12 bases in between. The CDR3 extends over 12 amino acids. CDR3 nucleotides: TGTGCCAGCAGCAGGGGGGGAGACGGCTACACCTTC. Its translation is CASSRGGDGYTF.

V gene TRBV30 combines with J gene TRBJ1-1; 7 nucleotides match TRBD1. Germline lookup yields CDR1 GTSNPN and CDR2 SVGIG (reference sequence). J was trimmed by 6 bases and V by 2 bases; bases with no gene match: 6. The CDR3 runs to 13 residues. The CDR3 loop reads CAWSQRQGAEAFF. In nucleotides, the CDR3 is TGTGCCTGGAGTCAAAGACAGGGCGCTGAAGCTTTCTTT.

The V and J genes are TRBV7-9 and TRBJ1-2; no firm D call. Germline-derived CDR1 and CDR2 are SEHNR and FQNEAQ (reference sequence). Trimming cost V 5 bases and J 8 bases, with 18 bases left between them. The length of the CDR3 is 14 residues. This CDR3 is CASSLPAVTGGYTF. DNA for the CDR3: TGTGCCAGCAGCCTACCGGCGGTCACGGGGGGCTACACCTTC.

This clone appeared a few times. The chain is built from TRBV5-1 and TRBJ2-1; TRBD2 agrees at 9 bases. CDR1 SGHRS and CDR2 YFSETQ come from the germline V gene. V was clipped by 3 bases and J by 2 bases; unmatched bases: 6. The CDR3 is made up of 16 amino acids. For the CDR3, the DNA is TGCGCCAGCAGCTATACTAGCGGGCCGCCCTACAATGAGCAGTTCTTC. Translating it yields CASSYTSGPPYNEQFF.

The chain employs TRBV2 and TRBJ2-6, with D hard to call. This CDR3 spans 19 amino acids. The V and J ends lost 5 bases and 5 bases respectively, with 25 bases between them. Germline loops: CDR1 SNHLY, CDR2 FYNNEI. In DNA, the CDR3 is TGTGCCAGCAGTCTCTTCATTTACCCGATACAAAGTCGGGCCAACGTCCTGACTTTC. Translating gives CASSLFIYPIQSRANVLTF.

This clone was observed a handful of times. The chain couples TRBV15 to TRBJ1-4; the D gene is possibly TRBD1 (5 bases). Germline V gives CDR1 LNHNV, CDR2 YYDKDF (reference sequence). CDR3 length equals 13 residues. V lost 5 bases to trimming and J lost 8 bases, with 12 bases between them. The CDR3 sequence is CATSGGWREKLFF. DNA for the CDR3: TGTGCCACCAGCGGGGGATGGCGGGAAAAACTGTTTTTT.

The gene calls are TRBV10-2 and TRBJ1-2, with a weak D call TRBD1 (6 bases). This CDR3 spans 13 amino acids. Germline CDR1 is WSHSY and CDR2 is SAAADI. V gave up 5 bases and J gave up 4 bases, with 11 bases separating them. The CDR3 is CASSQQGLYGYTF. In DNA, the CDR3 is TGCGCCAGCAGTCAACAGGGTCTCTATGGCTACACCTTC.

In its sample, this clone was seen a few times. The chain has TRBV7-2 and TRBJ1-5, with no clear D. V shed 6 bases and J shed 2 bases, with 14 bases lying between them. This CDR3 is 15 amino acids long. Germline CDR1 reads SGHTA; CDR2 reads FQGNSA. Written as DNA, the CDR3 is TGTGCCAGCAGTCTTACACCGGTGGGCAATCAGCCCCAGCATTTT. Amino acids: CASSLTPVGNQPQHF. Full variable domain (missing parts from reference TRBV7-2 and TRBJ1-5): GAGVSQSPSNKVTEKGKDVELRCDPISGHTALYWYRQSLGQGLEFLIYFQGNSAPDKSGLPSDRFSAERTGGSVSTLTIQRTQQEDSAVYLCASSLTPVGNQPQHFGDGTRLSIL.

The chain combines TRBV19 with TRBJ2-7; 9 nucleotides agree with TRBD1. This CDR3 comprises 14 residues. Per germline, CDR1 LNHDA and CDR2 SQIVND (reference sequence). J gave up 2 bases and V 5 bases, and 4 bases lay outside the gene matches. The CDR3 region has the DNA TGTGCCAGTAGTCGACAGGGGGGAGCCTACGAGCAGTACTTC. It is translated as CASSRQGGAYEQYF.

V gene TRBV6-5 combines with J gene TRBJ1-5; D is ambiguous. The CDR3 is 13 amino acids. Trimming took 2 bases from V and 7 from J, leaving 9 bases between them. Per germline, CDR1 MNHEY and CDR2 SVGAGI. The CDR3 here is CASSYGEYQPQHF. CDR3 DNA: TGTGCCAGCAGTTACGGGGAGTACCAGCCCCAGCATTTT.

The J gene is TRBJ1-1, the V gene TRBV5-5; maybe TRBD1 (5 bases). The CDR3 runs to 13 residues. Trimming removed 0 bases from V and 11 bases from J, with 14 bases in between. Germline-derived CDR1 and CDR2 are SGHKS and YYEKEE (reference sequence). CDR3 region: CASSLAIRGEAFF. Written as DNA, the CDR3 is TGTGCCAGCAGCTTGGCGATACGAGGGGAGGCTTTCTTT.

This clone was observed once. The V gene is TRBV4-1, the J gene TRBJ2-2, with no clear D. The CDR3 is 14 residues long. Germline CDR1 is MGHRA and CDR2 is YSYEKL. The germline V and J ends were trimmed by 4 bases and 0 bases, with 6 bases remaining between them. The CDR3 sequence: CASSPLTNTGELFF. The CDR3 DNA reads TGCGCCAGCAGCCCCCTTACGAACACCGGGGAGCTGTTTTTT.

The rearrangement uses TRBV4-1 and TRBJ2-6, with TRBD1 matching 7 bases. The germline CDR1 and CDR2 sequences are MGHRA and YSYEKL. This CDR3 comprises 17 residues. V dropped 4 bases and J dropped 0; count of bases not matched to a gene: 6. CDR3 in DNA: TGCGCCAGCAGCCTAGAGGGGGCTTTCTCTGGGGCCAACGTCCTGACTTTC. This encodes CASSLEGAFSGANVLTF.

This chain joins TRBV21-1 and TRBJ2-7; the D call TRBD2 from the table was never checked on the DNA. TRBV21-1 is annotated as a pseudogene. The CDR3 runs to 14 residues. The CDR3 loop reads CASGLVSRIYEQYF. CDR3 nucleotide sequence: TGTGCCAGCGGTCTCGTTTCGCGTATCTACGAGCAGTACTTC.

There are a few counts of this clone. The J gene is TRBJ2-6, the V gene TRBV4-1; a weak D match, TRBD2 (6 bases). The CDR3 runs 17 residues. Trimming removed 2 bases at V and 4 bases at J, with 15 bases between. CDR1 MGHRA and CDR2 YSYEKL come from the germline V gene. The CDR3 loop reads CASSQRPAEGGANVLTF. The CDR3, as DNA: TGCGCCAGCAGCCAACGGCCGGCGGAGGGGGGGGCCAACGTCCTGACTTTC.

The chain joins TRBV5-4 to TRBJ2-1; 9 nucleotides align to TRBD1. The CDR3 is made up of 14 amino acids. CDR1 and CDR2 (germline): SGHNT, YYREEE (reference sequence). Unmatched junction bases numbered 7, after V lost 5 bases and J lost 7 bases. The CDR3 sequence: CASSWGQGNNEQFF. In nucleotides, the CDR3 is TGTGCCAGCAGTTGGGGACAGGGTAATAATGAGCAGTTCTTC.

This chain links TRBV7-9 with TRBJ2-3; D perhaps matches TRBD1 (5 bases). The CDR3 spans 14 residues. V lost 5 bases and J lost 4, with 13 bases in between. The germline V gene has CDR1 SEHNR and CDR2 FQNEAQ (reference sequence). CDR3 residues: CASSPTGSPDTQYF. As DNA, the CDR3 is TGTGCCAGCAGCCCAACAGGCTCACCAGATACGCAGTATTTT.

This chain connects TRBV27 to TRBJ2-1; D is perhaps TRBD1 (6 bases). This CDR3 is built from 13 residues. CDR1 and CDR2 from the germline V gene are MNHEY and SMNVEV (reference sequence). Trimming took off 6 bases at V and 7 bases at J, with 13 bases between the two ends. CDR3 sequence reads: CASSEAGVNEQFF. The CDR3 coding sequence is TGTGCCAGCAGCGAGGCAGGGGTAAATGAGCAGTTCTTC.

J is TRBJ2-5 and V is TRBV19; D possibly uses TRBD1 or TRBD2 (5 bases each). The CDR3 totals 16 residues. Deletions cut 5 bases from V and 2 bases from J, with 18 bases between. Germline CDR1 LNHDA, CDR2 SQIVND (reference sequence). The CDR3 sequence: CASSPMTGTGQETQYF. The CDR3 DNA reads TGTGCCAGTAGTCCAATGACCGGGACCGGGCAAGAGACCCAGTACTTC.

The CDR3 here is CASSLAYNEQFF. Written as DNA, the CDR3 is TGTGCCAGCAGCTTAGCCTACAATGAGCAGTTCTTC. The chain links TRBV11-3 to TRBJ2-1, with D unresolved. Germline assignment: CDR1 SGHNT and CDR2 YENEEA. The CDR3 is made up of 12 amino acids. Deletions cut 1 base from V and 2 bases from J, with 0 bases between.

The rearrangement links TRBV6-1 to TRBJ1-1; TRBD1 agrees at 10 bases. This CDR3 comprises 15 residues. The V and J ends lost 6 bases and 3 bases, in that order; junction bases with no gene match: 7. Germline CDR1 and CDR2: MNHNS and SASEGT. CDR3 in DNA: TGTGCCAGCAGGTGGGCGGACAGGGGGTACACTGAAGCTTTCTTT. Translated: CASRWADRGYTEAFF.

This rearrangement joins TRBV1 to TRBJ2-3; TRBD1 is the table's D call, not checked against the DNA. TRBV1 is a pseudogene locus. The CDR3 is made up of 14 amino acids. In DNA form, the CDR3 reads TGCACCAGCAGCCGCAGGAACGAAACAGATACGCAGTATTTT. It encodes CTSSRRNETDTQYF.

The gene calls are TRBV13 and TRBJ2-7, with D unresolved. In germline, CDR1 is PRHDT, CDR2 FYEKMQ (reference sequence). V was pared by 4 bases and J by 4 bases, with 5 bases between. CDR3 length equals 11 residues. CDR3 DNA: TGTGCCAGCAGCTCCACATACGAGCAGTACTTC. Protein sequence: CASSSTYEQYF. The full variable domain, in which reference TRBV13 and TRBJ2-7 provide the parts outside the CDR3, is AAGVIQSPRHLIKEKRETATLKCYPIPRHDTVYWYQQGPGQDPQFLISFYEKMQSDKGSIPDRFSAQQFSDYHSELNMSSLELGDSALYFCASSSTYEQYFGPGTRLTVT.

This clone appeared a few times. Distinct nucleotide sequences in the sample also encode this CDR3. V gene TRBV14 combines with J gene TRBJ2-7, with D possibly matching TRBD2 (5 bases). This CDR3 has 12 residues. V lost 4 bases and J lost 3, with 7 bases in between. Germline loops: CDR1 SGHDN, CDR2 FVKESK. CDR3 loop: CASSPSGYEQYF. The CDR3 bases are TGTGCCAGCAGCCCGAGCGGCTACGAGCAGTACTTC.